What follows are 24 T cell receptor beta chains derived from one specimen sequenced in a study of beta chain features in type 1 diabetes. All of the isolated RNA was reverse transcribed, so expressed TCRB transcripts were sequenced. TCRdb's table, derived via immunoSEQ multiplex PCR, lists solely in-frame clones and lacks some. The sample carries 130,000 to 150,000 clones, 9.2% recorded once. Material: central memory CD4+ T cells from blood. These receptor sequences come from a man aged 18 to 35 in good health.

This clone has just a few counts. This sequence joins TRBV4-3 and TRBJ2-2, with 7 bases matching TRBD2. The germline V gene encodes CDR1 LGHNA and CDR2 YSLEER. V shed 0 bases and J 6 bases; nucleotides not matched to a gene: 7. This CDR3 has 16 residues. The CDR3 nucleotides are TGCGCCAGCAGCCAAGATCCGGTGGGGGGGGCCGGGGAGCTGTTTTTT. Encoded protein: CASSQDPVGGAGELFF.

Ten or more counts support this clone. The rearrangement links TRBV10-3 to TRBJ2-3; D is possibly TRBD1 (6 bases). CDR1 is ENHRY, CDR2 SYGVKD, per germline. V dropped 3 bases and J dropped 5 bases, with 12 bases sitting between them. The CDR3 is 14 residues long. DNA of the CDR3: TGTGCCATCAGTGATGGAATACAGGGAGATACGCAGTATTTT. Translation: CAISDGIQGDTQYF.

This clone came up a few times. J is TRBJ2-3 and V is TRBV7-8; TRBD2 might be the D (5 bases). The germline V gene encodes CDR1 SGHVS and CDR2 FQNEAQ. The CDR3 is made up of 16 amino acids. Trimming left V 0 bases short and J 6 bases short, with 16 bases between. The CDR3 protein is CASSLAVVASLDTQYF. The CDR3 coding sequence is TGTGCCAGCAGCTTAGCAGTGGTGGCTAGCCTCGATACGCAGTATTTT.

This clone turned up a few times. The chain couples TRBV5-6 to TRBJ2-5; 8 nucleotides match TRBD2. Germline CDR1 is SGHDT and CDR2 is YYEEEE. The CDR3 runs 16 residues. Trimming at V came to 2 bases and at J to 5 bases, leaving 11 bases not matched to a gene. The CDR3: CASSFLAGLIRETQYF. The CDR3 region has the DNA TGTGCCAGCAGCTTCTTAGCGGGGTTGATCCGGGAGACCCAGTACTTC.

In its sample, this clone was seen a few times. This chain links TRBV28 with TRBJ2-3; weak D call: TRBD2 (6 bases). The CDR3 has 15 amino acids. Trimming removed 5 bases at V and 2 bases at J, with 14 bases between. Germline CDR1 reads MDHEN; CDR2 reads SYDVKM. The DNA of the CDR3 is TGTGCCAGCAGTACCCCAGCTAGCGCCACAGATACGCAGTATTTT. Protein: CASSTPASATDTQYF.

V and J are TRBV7-6 and TRBJ2-1, with 10 nucleotides matching TRBD1. CDR1 and CDR2 from the germline V gene are SGHVS and FNYEAQ. This CDR3 is built from 17 residues. Trimming removed 0 bases from V and 9 bases from J; junction bases left unmatched: 11. As DNA, the CDR3 is TGTGCCAGCAGCTTAGCGGCCCCCGGACAGGGGGGAAGTGAGCAGTTCTTC. Translated: CASSLAAPGQGGSEQFF.

As DNA, the CDR3 is TGTGCCAGCAGTGAAGATTCCAGGGGGAGTGAAAAACTGTTTTTT. This encodes CASSEDSRGSEKLFF. The chain has TRBV2 and TRBJ1-4; 7 nucleotides align to TRBD1. CDR3 size: 15 residues. CDR1 SNHLY and CDR2 FYNNEI come from the germline V gene. The J segment lost 7 bases and the V segment lost 1 base, leaving 6 bases of the junction unmatched.

This clone has a handful of counts. CDR3 nucleotides: TGTGCCAGCAGCTTCGGGACTGGCCGCACAGATACGCAGTATTTT. The encoded protein is CASSFGTGRTDTQYF. The rearrangement links TRBV7-3 to TRBJ2-3; TRBD2 is a possible D gene (6 bases). The CDR3 consists of 15 residues. CDR1 SGHTA and CDR2 FQGTGA come from the germline V gene. V lost 3 bases and J 1 base, leaving 11 bases between the germline ends.

This clone was recorded a few times. The gene calls are TRBV5-8 and TRBJ1-1; the D gene is possibly TRBD1 (6 bases). Germline V gene data show CDR1 as SGHTS and CDR2 as YDEGEE. The CDR3 contains 14 residues. V was trimmed by 4 bases and J by 2 bases, leaving 12 bases between them. The CDR3 loop reads CASSKGQYNTEAFF. The CDR3 region has the DNA TGTGCCAGCAGCAAAGGACAGTATAACACTGAAGCTTTCTTT.

The V call is TRBV28, the J call TRBJ2-7, with 7 bases fitting TRBD1. The CDR3 spans 13 residues. Germline-derived CDR1 and CDR2 are MDHEN and SYDVKM. J lost 4 bases, V lost 5 bases, and 5 bases had no gene match. CDR3 protein: CASSDDRVYEQYF. The CDR3 DNA reads as TGTGCCAGCAGTGACGACAGGGTGTACGAGCAGTACTTC.

This clone was picked up a small number of times. The rearrangement uses TRBV14 and TRBJ1-2, with D perhaps matching TRBD1 (5 bases). Germline assignment: CDR1 SGHDN and CDR2 FVKESK. This CDR3 region has 14 residues. V lost 1 base and J lost 4, with 10 bases in between. The CDR3: CASSQGREIYGYTF. As DNA, the CDR3 is TGTGCCAGCAGCCAAGGCAGGGAAATCTATGGCTACACCTTC.

This clone was counted many times. The same CDR3 also results from other DNA sequences found in this sample. This chain uses TRBV6-1 with TRBJ2-1; 7 bases are shared with TRBD1. Losses at the gene ends were 6 bases for V and 6 bases for J; bases not matched to a gene: 5. The CDR3 totals 13 residues. Per germline, CDR1 MNHNS and CDR2 SASEGT. The CDR3 loop is CASSLTGFNEQFF. The DNA for the CDR3 is TGTGCCAGCAGCCTGACAGGGTTCAATGAGCAGTTCTTC.

This clone appeared a few times. The chain recombines TRBV28 with TRBJ2-7; D uncertain. V was clipped by 4 bases and J by 3 bases, with 4 bases between them. This CDR3 comprises 11 residues. Per germline, CDR1 MDHEN and CDR2 SYDVKM. The CDR3 region is CASSSIYEQYF. In DNA, the CDR3 is TGTGCCAGCAGTTCAATCTACGAGCAGTACTTC.

This clone was seen at least ten times. The chain has TRBV4-3 and TRBJ1-4, with a tentative D call TRBD1 (5 bases). Deletions cut 0 bases from V and 7 bases from J, with 12 bases between. The CDR3 length is 15 residues. Germline-derived CDR1 and CDR2 are LGHNA and YSLEER. CDR3 DNA: TGCGCCAGCAGCCAAGATTTTCTGGGGCGTGAAAAACTGTTTTTT. Encoded protein: CASSQDFLGREKLFF.

This chain connects TRBV18 to TRBJ1-4; tentative D call: TRBD1 (6 bases). Trimming removed 5 bases from V and 8 bases from J, with 15 bases in between. Per the germline V gene, CDR1 is KGHSH and CDR2 is LQKENI. This CDR3 contains 14 residues. The CDR3 nucleotides are TGTGCCAGCTCAAGGGGGTCCCCAGAGGAAAAACTGTTTTTT. As protein: CASSRGSPEEKLFF.

This clone has a handful of counts. The J gene is TRBJ1-2, the V gene TRBV2; the D is unclear. CDR3 length: 12 amino acids. With 4 bases removed from V and 6 bases from J, the gap between germline ends came to 9 bases. Germline CDR1 reads SNHLY; CDR2 reads FYNNEI. CDR3 residues: CASSGSGDGYTF. The CDR3 bases are TGTGCCAGCAGTGGGTCAGGTGATGGCTACACCTTC.

This clone was picked up a small number of times. CDR3 sequence (DNA): TGTGCCAGCAGTGAGGACACCCCCGCGAACACCGGGGAGCTGTTTTTT. It codes for CASSEDTPANTGELFF. This chain connects TRBV2 to TRBJ2-2; tentatively, D is TRBD1 (5 bases). The V gene lost 3 bases and the J gene lost 0 bases, with 11 bases spanning the gap. The CDR3 spans 16 residues. Germline CDR1 is SNHLY and CDR2 is FYNNEI.

The genes are TRBV7-9 and TRBJ2-1; 7 bases line up with TRBD2. The CDR3 is 16 amino acids. V trimming: 6 bases; J trimming: 8 bases; junction bases outside the gene matches: 16. Germline CDR1 is SEHNR and CDR2 is FQNEAQ (reference sequence). The CDR3 nucleotides read TGTGCCAGCAGGAACCGAGTGGGCCAGCGGGGTGATGAGCAGTTCTTC. It codes for CASRNRVGQRGDEQFF.

The rearrangement links TRBV28 to TRBJ1-3; TRBD1 aligns across 8 bases. CDR1 MDHEN and CDR2 SYDVKM come from the germline V gene. V was clipped by 6 bases and J by 4 bases; unmatched bases: 14. CDR3 length: 17 residues. CDR3 coding DNA: TGTGCCAGCAGCGCCTTCGACGGACAGGGAGGAGGAAACACCATATATTTT. It specifies CASSAFDGQGGGNTIYF.

The CDR3 region is CASSATGDYGYTF. The CDR3 region has the DNA TGTGCCAGCAGTGCAACAGGGGACTATGGCTACACCTTC. The V gene is TRBV6-1, the J gene TRBJ1-2; 7 bases agree with TRBD1. Trimming at V came to 4 bases and at J to 3 bases, leaving 2 bases not matched to a gene. This CDR3 contains 13 residues. CDR1 and CDR2 from the germline V gene are MNHNS and SASEGT.

The chain couples TRBV4-2 to TRBJ2-2; tentative D call: TRBD1 (6 bases). CDR1 and CDR2 from the germline V gene are LGHNA and YNFKEQ. V lost 4 bases to trimming and J lost 0 bases, with 9 bases between them. This CDR3 is 15 amino acids long. The CDR3 DNA sequence: TGTGCCAGCAGCCGTGGGACAACGAACACCGGGGAGCTGTTTTTT. Translating it yields CASSRGTTNTGELFF.

This clone was counted a few times. The chain joins TRBV27 to TRBJ2-5; 11 positions agree with TRBD2. The CDR3 is 16 amino acids. The germline gives CDR1 MNHEY, CDR2 SMNVEV (reference sequence). J lost 5 bases, V lost 1 base, and 6 bases had no gene match. CDR3 sequence reads: CASSLYSGGARETQYF. The CDR3 nucleotides are TGTGCCAGCAGTTTATATAGCGGGGGGGCGAGGGAGACCCAGTACTTC.

This chain uses TRBV7-2 with TRBJ2-7, with D maybe TRBD1 (5 bases). This CDR3 is built from 14 residues. Trimming took off 1 base at V and 2 bases at J, with 9 bases between the two ends. Germline values: CDR1 SGHTA, CDR2 FQGNSA. CDR3 bases: TGTGCCAGCAGCTTAGTGTCAGGGACCTACGAGCAGTACTTC. It encodes CASSLVSGTYEQYF.

The genes are TRBV5-1 and TRBJ2-2; possibly TRBD2 for D (6 bases). The CDR3 is 16 residues long. Germline CDR1 SGHRS, CDR2 YFSETQ. The V end lost 1 base, the J end lost 5 bases, and 15 bases lay between the germline ends. This CDR3 reads CASSLTRASETGELFF. The CDR3 coding sequence is TGCGCCAGCAGCTTGACCCGTGCTAGCGAGACCGGGGAGCTGTTTTTT. Combining the CDR3 with reference TRBV5-1 and TRBJ2-2 gives the whole variable domain KAGVTQTPRYLIKTRGQQVTLSCSPISGHRSVSWYQQTPGQGLQFLFEYFSETQRNKGNFPGRFSGRQFSNSRSEMNVSTLELGDSALYLCASSLTRASETGELFFGEGSRLTVL.